This TCR beta chain was recorded in a study of blood T cells in healthy people across ages. Then a second PCR, running roughly 7 to 11 cycles, was carried out with a sample-barcoded 5' primer and a J-beta primer mix. Researchers report that a template-switch adaptor with 12 random nucleotides tagged each cDNA molecule. From the 5' RACE reads, TCRdb called clonotypes with MiXCR, one entry per CDR3 protein. The sample records some 1.5 million distinct CDR3 sequences, roughly 27% being singletons. Findings and caveats of the study: As age increased, TCR beta diversity per million T cells fell in a roughly linear fashion.

This clonotype was found many times. Its antigen is unidentified. CDR3 length: 20 residues. Per the germline V gene, CDR1 is DFQATT and CDR2 is SNEGSKA (reference sequence). V dropped 3 bases and J dropped 0; count of bases not matched to a gene: 16. The chain links TRBV20-1 to TRBJ2-3; 12 positions match TRBD2. This clonotype originated in a woman in her 30s in good health. Sequencing was done on a sample of blood. CDR3 protein: CSASPLTSGGLPASTDTQYF. The CDR3 nucleotides are TGCAGTGCTAGCCCTCTGACTAGCGGGGGACTCCCTGCTAGCACAGATACGCAGTATTTT.